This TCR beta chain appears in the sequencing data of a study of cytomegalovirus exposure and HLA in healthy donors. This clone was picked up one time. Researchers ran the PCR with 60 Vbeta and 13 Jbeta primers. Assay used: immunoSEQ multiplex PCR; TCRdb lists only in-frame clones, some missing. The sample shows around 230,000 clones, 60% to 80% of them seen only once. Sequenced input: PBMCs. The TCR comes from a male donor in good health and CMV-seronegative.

For the CDR3, the DNA is TGTGCCTCAGCCCGGGGACAGGTGACGACCCTCGGAGACTATGGCTACACCTTC. It translates to CASARGQVTTLGDYGYTF. V is TRBV9 and J is TRBJ1-2; 8 nucleotides agree with TRBD1. V lost 10 bases and J lost 3; bases outside the gene matches: 23. Germline CDR1 is SGDLS and CDR2 is YYNGEE. The CDR3 consists of 18 residues.